Listed here is a single T cell receptor beta chain. Its antigen is not known. The sample belongs to a study of T-cell reconstitution after alpha-beta-depleted transplantation in children. The study's findings and limits: Newly made T cells mostly supplied T-cell counts and diversity one year after transplant. Surviving recipient T cells and thymic progenitors produced the high day-60 TCRbeta diversity seen in some patients.

The V end lost 0 bases, the J end lost 1 base, and 8 bases lay between the germline ends. This CDR3 is 15 amino acids long. Germline loops: CDR1 SGHDT, CDR2 YYEEEE. TCRbeta library preparation incorporated unique molecular identifiers. TCRdb fed the PCR reads into MiXCR, producing one record per CDR3 protein. Of 65,000 to 85,000 distinct CDR3 sequences listed, roughly a tenth are singletons. The rearrangement links TRBV5-6 to TRBJ2-1; D call uncertain. The receptor comes from a boy aged 10-17 years with acute myeloid leukemia, due to receive a stem cell transplant. This sample comprised PBMCs, obtained before TCRalphabeta/CD19-depleted stem cell transplant. The CDR3 bases are TGTGCCAGCAGCTTGGCATATAGATCCTACAATGAGCAGTTCTTC. As protein: CASSLAYRSYNEQFF.